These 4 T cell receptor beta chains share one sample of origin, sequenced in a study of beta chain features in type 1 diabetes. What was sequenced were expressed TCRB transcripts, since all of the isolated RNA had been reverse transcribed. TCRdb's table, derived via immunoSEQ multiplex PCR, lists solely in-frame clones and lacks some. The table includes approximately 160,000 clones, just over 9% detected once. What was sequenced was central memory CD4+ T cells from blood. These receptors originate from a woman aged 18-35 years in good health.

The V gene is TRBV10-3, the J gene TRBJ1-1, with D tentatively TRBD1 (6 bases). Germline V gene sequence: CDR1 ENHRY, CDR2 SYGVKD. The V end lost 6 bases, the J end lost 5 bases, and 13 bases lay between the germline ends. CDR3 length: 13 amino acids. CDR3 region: CAIRKGGGTEAFF. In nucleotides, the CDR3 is TGTGCCATCAGGAAGGGAGGGGGGACTGAAGCTTTCTTT.

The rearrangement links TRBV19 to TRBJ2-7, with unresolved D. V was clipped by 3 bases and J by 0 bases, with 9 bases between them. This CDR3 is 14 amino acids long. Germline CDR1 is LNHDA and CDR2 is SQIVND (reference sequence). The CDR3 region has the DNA TGTGCCAGTAGTATCCGAGTTGACTCCTACGAGCAGTACTTC. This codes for CASSIRVDSYEQYF.

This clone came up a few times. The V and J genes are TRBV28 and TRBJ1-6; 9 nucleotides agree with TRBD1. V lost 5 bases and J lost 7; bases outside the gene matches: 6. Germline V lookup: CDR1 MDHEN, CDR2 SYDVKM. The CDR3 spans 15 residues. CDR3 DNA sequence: TGTGCCAGCAGTACCCCCGGGACAGGGAATTCACCCCTCCACTTT. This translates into CASSTPGTGNSPLHF.

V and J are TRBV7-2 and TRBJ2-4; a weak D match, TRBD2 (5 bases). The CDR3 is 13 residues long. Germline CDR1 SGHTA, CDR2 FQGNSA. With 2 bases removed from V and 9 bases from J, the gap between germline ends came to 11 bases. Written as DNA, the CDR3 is TGTGCCAGCAGCTTACCCCACCGGGGCATTCAGTACTTC. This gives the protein CASSLPHRGIQYF. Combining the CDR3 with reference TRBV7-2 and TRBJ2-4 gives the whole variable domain GAGVSQSPSNKVTEKGKDVELRCDPISGHTALYWYRQSLGQGLEFLIYFQGNSAPDKSGLPSDRFSAERTGGSVSTLTIQRTQQEDSAVYLCASSLPHRGIQYFGAGTRLSVL.